This TCR beta chain was sequenced during a study of blood T cell repertoires in COVID-19. Generated by immunoSEQ multiplex PCR, the TCRdb table keeps only in-frame clones and is missing some. This sample has 150,000 or so clones, with approximately 95% found just once. CDR3 length: 13 amino acids. Germline assignment: CDR1 MNHEY and CDR2 SMNVEV (reference sequence). V lost 8 bases and J 3 bases, leaving 14 bases between the germline ends. The specimen sequenced was peripheral blood. The sequence was obtained from an older woman with COVID-19, enrolled during active disease. The chain combines TRBV27 with TRBJ2-7; a possible D gene is TRBD2 (7 bases). CDR3 loop: CASSLGGGYEQYF. Written as DNA, the CDR3 is TGTGCCAGCTCGCTGGGAGGGGGCTACGAGCAGTACTTC.